This T cell receptor (beta chain) was retrieved from a study of shared clonotypes between healthy human individuals. In its sample, this clone was seen once. Researchers partitioned CD4+ cells into CD45RA+ naive and CD45RA-negative memory subsets. Germline assignment: CDR1 SGHRS and CDR2 YFSETQ. The CDR3 spans 15 residues. V lost 6 bases and J lost 2, with 17 bases in between. The data were produced by immunoSEQ multiplex PCR, yet TCRdb's version contains in-frame clones alone and is incomplete. The table has about 2.5 million clones, roughly 90% seen once. Specimen: naive CD4+ T cells from PBMCs. The subset denotes: CD45RA+ positively selected. The V call is TRBV5-1, the J call TRBJ2-5; possibly TRBD1 for D (6 bases). The receptor was derived from a man aged 18 to 29 in good health. Some clones in this sample may be carry-over from other donors' samples. This CDR3 is CASTPGAAAQETQYF. The CDR3 bases are TGCGCCAGCACCCCAGGGGCGGCCGCTCAAGAGACCCAGTACTTC.